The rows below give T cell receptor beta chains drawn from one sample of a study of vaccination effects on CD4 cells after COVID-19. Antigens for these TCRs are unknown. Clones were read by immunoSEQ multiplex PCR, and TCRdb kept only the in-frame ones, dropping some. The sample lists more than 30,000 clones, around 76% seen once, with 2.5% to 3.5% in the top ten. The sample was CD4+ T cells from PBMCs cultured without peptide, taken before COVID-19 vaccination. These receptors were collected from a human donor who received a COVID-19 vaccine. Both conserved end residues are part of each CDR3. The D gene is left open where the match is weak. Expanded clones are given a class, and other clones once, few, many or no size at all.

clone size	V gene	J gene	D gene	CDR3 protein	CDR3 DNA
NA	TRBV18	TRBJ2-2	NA	CASSTAEGGSWELFF	TGTGCCAGCTCCACCGCGGAGGGGGGATCCTGGGAGCTGTTTTTT
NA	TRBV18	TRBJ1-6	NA	CASSPQEANSPLHF	TGTGCCAGCTCACCACAGGAAGCTAATTCACCCCTCCACTTT
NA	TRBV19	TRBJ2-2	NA	CASSGGENTGELFF	TGTGCCAGTAGTGGCGGGGAAAACACCGGGGAGCTGTTTTTT
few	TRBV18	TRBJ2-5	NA	CASSPGGQETQYF	TGTGCCAGCTCACCGGGGGGCCAAGAGACCCAGTACTTC
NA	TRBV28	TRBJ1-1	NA	CASSPTGTVNTEAFF	TGTGCCAGCAGTCCAACCGGGACGGTGAACACTGAAGCTTTCTTT
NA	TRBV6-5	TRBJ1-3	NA	CASSYSGKIGGNTIYF	TGTGCCAGCAGTTACTCTGGGAAAATAGGCGGAAACACCATATATTTT
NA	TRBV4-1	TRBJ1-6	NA	CASSQGRTDNSPLHF	TGCGCCAGCAGCCAAGGGAGGACAGATAATTCACCCCTCCACTTT
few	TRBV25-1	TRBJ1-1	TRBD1	CASSETGAGSTEAFF	TGTGCCAGCAGTGAAACAGGGGCGGGAAGCACTGAAGCTTTCTTT
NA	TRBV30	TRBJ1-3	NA	CAWSGHSGSGNTIYF	TGTGCCTGGAGTGGGCACTCCGGCTCTGGAAACACCATATATTTT
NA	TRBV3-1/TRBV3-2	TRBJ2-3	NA	CASSRMGTTDTQYF	TGTGCCAGCAGCCGGATGGGTACGACAGATACGCAGTATTTT
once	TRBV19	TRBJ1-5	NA	CASSNRLRGNQPQHF	TGTGCCAGTAGTAACAGGCTTCGGGGCAATCAGCCCCAGCATTTT
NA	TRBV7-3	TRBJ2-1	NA	CASSSTTESLYNEQFF	TGTGCCAGCAGCTCCACGACAGAATCATTATACAATGAGCAGTTCTTC
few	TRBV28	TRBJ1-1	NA	CASVRANTEAFF	TGTGCCAGCGTCAGGGCGAACACTGAAGCTTTCTTT
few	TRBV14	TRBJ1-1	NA	CASSPTYGGSMNTEAFF	TGTGCCAGCAGCCCCACTTATGGGGGTTCAATGAACACTGAAGCTTTCTTT
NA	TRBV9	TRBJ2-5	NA	CASSVEIGVGGRGETQYF	TGTGCCAGCAGCGTAGAGATCGGTGTCGGGGGGCGCGGGGAGACCCAGTACTTC
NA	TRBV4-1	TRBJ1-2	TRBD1	CASSQESTGGHYGYTF	TGCGCCAGCAGCCAAGAGTCTACAGGGGGACACTATGGCTACACCTTC
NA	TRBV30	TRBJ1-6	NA	CAWAQLYNSPLHF	TGTGCCTGGGCACAGCTCTATAATTCACCCCTCCACTTT
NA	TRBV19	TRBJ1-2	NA	CASTTGPAHGYTF	TGTGCCAGTACGACCGGGCCAGCCCATGGCTACACCTTC
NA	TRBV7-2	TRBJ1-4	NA	CASSINRDSGEKLFF	TGTGCCAGCAGCATTAACCGGGATTCAGGGGAAAAACTGTTTTTT
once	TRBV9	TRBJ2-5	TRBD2	CASSVGSSGGSEETQYF	TGTGCCAGCAGCGTAGGATCTAGCGGGGGGTCTGAAGAGACCCAGTACTTC
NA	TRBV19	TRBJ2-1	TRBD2	CASTEGTSSYNEQFF	TGTGCCAGTACGGAGGGGACTAGCTCCTACAATGAGCAGTTCTTC
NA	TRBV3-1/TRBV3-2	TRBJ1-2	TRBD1	CASSRGQASGYTF	TGTGCCAGCAGCCGAGGACAGGCGAGTGGCTACACCTTC
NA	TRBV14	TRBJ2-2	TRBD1	CASSLRVTGTNTGELFF	TGTGCCAGCAGCCTAAGGGTGACAGGGACGAACACCGGGGAGCTGTTTTTT
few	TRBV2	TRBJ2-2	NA	CASGGASTNTGELFF	TGTGCCAGCGGAGGGGCCTCAACGAACACCGGGGAGCTGTTTTTT
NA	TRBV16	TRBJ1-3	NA	CASSRDHGNTIYF	TGTGCCAGCAGCCGGGATCACGGAAACACCATATATTTT
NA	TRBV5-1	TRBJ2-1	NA	CASSSQGARGASYNEQFF	TGCGCCAGCAGCTCCCAGGGGGCGCGGGGGGCCTCCTACAATGAGCAGTTCTTC
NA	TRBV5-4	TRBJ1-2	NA	CASSLAGAWYGYTF	TGTGCCAGCAGCTTGGCAGGGGCTTGGTATGGCTACACCTTC
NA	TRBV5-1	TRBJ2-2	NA	CASSLDGQNTGELFF	TGCGCCAGCAGCTTGGACGGGCAGAACACCGGGGAGCTGTTTTTT
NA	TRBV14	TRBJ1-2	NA	CASSPGWDRYTF	TGTGCCAGCAGCCCGGGGTGGGATCGGTACACCTTC
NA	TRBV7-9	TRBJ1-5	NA	CASSAGEQPQHF	TGTGCCAGCAGTGCAGGGGAACAGCCCCAGCATTTT
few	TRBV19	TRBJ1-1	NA	CASSNVGGVSEAFF	TGTGCCAGTAGTAATGTGGGGGGCGTCTCTGAAGCTTTCTTT
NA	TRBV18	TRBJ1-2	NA	CASSPQTGHGYTF	TGTGCCAGCTCACCACAAACAGGGCATGGCTACACCTTC
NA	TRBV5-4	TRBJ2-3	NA	CASSLEGGTTDTQYF	TGTGCCAGCAGCTTGGAGGGGGGAACCACAGATACGCAGTATTTT
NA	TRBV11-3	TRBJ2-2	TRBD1	CASSPGMGQQNTGELFF	TGTGCCAGCAGCCCTGGTATGGGACAGCAGAACACCGGGGAGCTGTTTTTT
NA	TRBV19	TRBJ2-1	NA	CASSIYRDYNEQFF	TGTGCCAGTAGTATATATAGGGACTACAATGAGCAGTTCTTC
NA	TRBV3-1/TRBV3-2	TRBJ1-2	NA	CASSRGQSYGYTF	TGTGCCAGCAGCCGCGGACAGTCATATGGCTACACCTTC
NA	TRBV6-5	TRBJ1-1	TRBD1	CASRYDRGKTEAFF	TGTGCCAGCAGGTATGACAGGGGAAAAACTGAAGCTTTCTTT
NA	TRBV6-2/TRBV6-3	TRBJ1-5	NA	CASSYDGNQPQHF	TGTGCCAGCAGTTACGACGGCAATCAGCCCCAGCATTTT
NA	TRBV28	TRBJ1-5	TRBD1	CASSTTGQGGNQPQHF	TGTGCCAGCAGTACTACGGGACAGGGGGGCAATCAGCCCCAGCATTTT
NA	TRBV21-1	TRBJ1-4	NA	CASSKDQGPANEKLFF	TGTGCCAGCAGCAAAGATCAGGGTCCCGCTAATGAAAAACTGTTTTTT
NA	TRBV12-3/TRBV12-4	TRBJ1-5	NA	CASSLTGSQPQHF	TGTGCCAGCAGTTTAACAGGGAGTCAGCCCCAGCATTTT
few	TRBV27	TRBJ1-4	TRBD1	CASSDRGATNEKLFF	TGTGCCAGCAGTGACAGGGGAGCAACCAATGAAAAACTGTTTTTT
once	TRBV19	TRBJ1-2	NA	CASSRVQENYGYTF	TGTGCCAGTAGTAGGGTGCAGGAAAACTATGGCTACACCTTC
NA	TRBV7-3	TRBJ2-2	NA	CASSLTPNTGELFF	TGTGCCAGCAGCCTGACACCGAACACCGGGGAGCTGTTTTTT
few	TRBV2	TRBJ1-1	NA	CASSVGQGAGAFF	TGTGCCAGCAGTGTGGGCCAGGGAGCGGGAGCTTTCTTT
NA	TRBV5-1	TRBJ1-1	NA	CAWGDGLNTEAFF	TGCGCCTGGGGGGACGGATTGAACACTGAAGCTTTCTTT
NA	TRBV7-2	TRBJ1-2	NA	CASSLMVANYGYTF	TGTGCCAGCAGCTTAATGGTAGCTAACTATGGCTACACCTTC
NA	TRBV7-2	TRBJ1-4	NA	CASSLAAGPNEKLFF	TGTGCCAGCAGCTTAGCGGCAGGGCCTAATGAAAAACTGTTTTTT